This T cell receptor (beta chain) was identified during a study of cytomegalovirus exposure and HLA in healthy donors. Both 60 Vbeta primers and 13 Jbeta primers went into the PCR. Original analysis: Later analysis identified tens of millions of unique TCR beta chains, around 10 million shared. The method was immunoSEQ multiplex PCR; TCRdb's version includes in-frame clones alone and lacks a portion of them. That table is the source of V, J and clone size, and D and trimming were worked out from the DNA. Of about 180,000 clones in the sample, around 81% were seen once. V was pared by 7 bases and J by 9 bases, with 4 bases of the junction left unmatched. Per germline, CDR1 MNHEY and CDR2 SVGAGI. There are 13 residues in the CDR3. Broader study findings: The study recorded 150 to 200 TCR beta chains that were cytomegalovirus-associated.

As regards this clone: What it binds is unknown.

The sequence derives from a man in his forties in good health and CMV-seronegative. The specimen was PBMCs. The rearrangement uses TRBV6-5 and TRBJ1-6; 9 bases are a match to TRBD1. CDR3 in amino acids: CASTSQGASPLHF. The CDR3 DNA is TGTGCCAGCACCTCACAGGGGGCTTCACCCCTCCACTTT.